The rows below give T cell receptor beta chains drawn from one sample of a study of blood T cell repertoires in COVID-19. This table comes from immunoSEQ multiplex PCR, and its TCRdb copy is limited to in-frame clones, with some not included. The data contain approximately 65,000 clones, approximately 89% of them singletons. Sequenced input: peripheral blood. The receptors shown here come from a woman aged 45-59 years with active COVID-19. The CDR3 runs from the conserved cysteine through the conserved F or W. Each record gives: V gene, D gene, clone size, J gene, CDR3 protein, CDR3 DNA. D genes are given only for firm matches. The listing skips clone size in some rows; elsewhere it reads once, few, many or a size class.

v_call: TRBV2; d_call: TRBD2; clone_size: -; j_call: TRBJ2-5; cdr3_aa: CASSEEGLASETQYF; cdr3_nt: TGTGCCAGCAGTGAAGAGGGACTAGCTAGCGAGACCCAGTACTTC
v_call: TRBV7-8; d_call: TRBD2; clone_size: -; j_call: TRBJ2-7; cdr3_aa: CASSPPAGKAYEQYF; cdr3_nt: TGTGCCAGCAGCCCTCCAGCGGGAAAGGCGTACGAGCAGTACTTC
v_call: TRBV6-5; d_call: TRBD1; clone_size: -; j_call: TRBJ1-1; cdr3_aa: CASSYDRGTEAFF; cdr3_nt: TGTGCCAGCAGCTACGACAGGGGCACTGAAGCTTTCTTT
v_call: TRBV19; d_call: TRBD1; clone_size: -; j_call: TRBJ1-1; cdr3_aa: CASSIRGQGTVTEAFF; cdr3_nt: TGTGCCAGTAGTATAAGGGGACAGGGAACGGTCACTGAAGCTTTCTTT
v_call: TRBV4-1; d_call: -; clone_size: few; j_call: TRBJ1-2; cdr3_aa: CASSPMPTDSHNYGYTF; cdr3_nt: TGCGCCAGCAGCCCCATGCCCACCGACAGTCATAACTATGGCTACACCTTC
v_call: TRBV30; d_call: -; clone_size: -; j_call: TRBJ2-7; cdr3_aa: CAWALAPYEQYF; cdr3_nt: TGTGCCTGGGCGCTAGCTCCCTACGAGCAGTACTTC
v_call: TRBV11-2; d_call: TRBD2; clone_size: -; j_call: TRBJ2-7; cdr3_aa: CASSLTWGLAGVEQYF; cdr3_nt: TGTGCCAGCAGCCTCACTTGGGGGCTAGCGGGAGTCGAGCAGTACTTC
v_call: TRBV24-1; d_call: TRBD2; clone_size: once; j_call: TRBJ2-2; cdr3_aa: CATSDQTSGRARTGELFF; cdr3_nt: TGTGCCACCAGTGATCAGACTAGCGGGAGGGCCCGGACCGGGGAGCTGTTTTTT
v_call: TRBV11-2; d_call: TRBD1; clone_size: -; j_call: TRBJ2-2; cdr3_aa: CASSLSGTALTGELFF; cdr3_nt: TGTGCCAGCAGCTTAAGTGGGACAGCTCTCACCGGGGAGCTGTTTTTT
v_call: TRBV19; d_call: TRBD1; clone_size: -; j_call: TRBJ2-7; cdr3_aa: CASSLPGQYEQYF; cdr3_nt: TGTGCCAGTAGCCTACCGGGACAGTACGAGCAGTACTTC
v_call: TRBV5-1; d_call: -; clone_size: -; j_call: TRBJ2-3; cdr3_aa: CASSLGSVGTDTQYF; cdr3_nt: TGCGCCAGCAGCTTAGGTAGCGTCGGGACAGATACGCAGTATTTT
v_call: TRBV29-1; d_call: -; clone_size: -; j_call: TRBJ1-5; cdr3_aa: CSVGEPSTQPQHF; cdr3_nt: TGCAGCGTTGGGGAGCCCTCGACGCAGCCCCAGCATTTT
v_call: TRBV5-1; d_call: -; clone_size: -; j_call: TRBJ1-1; cdr3_aa: CASSLWAGRKAFF; cdr3_nt: TGCGCCAGCAGCTTGTGGGCAGGTCGTAAAGCTTTCTTT
v_call: TRBV28; d_call: -; clone_size: once; j_call: TRBJ2-3; cdr3_aa: CASTRGYTDTQYF; cdr3_nt: TGTGCCAGCACTCGCGGATATACAGATACGCAGTATTTT
v_call: TRBV10-1; d_call: -; clone_size: -; j_call: TRBJ2-3; cdr3_aa: CASSEWGHKIRDTQYF; cdr3_nt: TGCGCCAGCAGTGAGTGGGGACATAAAATAAGGGATACGCAGTATTTT
v_call: TRBV7-7; d_call: -; clone_size: -; j_call: TRBJ1-5; cdr3_aa: CASSPSTNQPQHF; cdr3_nt: TGTGCTAGCAGCCCCAGTACCAATCAGCCCCAGCATTTT
v_call: TRBV19; d_call: -; clone_size: -; j_call: TRBJ2-1; cdr3_aa: CASSFSPGSTYNEQFF; cdr3_nt: TGTGCCAGTAGTTTCTCGCCGGGAAGTACGTACAATGAGCAGTTCTTC
v_call: TRBV7-6; d_call: TRBD1; clone_size: -; j_call: TRBJ2-6; cdr3_aa: CASSPLETGGFGANVLTF; cdr3_nt: TGTGCCAGCAGCCCACTGGAGACAGGGGGCTTTGGGGCCAACGTCCTGACTTTC
v_call: TRBV11-2; d_call: -; clone_size: once; j_call: TRBJ2-1; cdr3_aa: CASSSVRYKSYNEQFF; cdr3_nt: TGTGCCAGCAGCTCGGTACGATATAAGTCCTACAATGAGCAGTTCTTC
v_call: TRBV7-3; d_call: TRBD1; clone_size: once; j_call: TRBJ2-2; cdr3_aa: CASSLRQGNTGELFF; cdr3_nt: TGTGCCAGCAGCTTACGACAGGGCAACACCGGGGAGCTGTTTTTT
v_call: TRBV7-3; d_call: -; clone_size: few; j_call: TRBJ2-1; cdr3_aa: CASSLDARQYNEQFF; cdr3_nt: TGTGCCAGCAGCTTAGACGCCCGACAATACAATGAGCAGTTCTTC
v_call: TRBV21-1; d_call: -; clone_size: once; j_call: TRBJ2-3; cdr3_aa: CASDGAVSDTDTQYF; cdr3_nt: TGTGCCAGCGATGGGGCTGTGTCGGACACAGATACGCAGTATTTT
v_call: TRBV4-1; d_call: -; clone_size: -; j_call: TRBJ1-5; cdr3_aa: CASSQGLAVRNQPQHF; cdr3_nt: TGCGCCAGCAGCCAAGGCCTTGCGGTTCGGAATCAGCCCCAGCATTTT
v_call: TRBV7-2; d_call: -; clone_size: -; j_call: TRBJ1-3; cdr3_aa: CASSLAMGAGNTIYF; cdr3_nt: TGTGCCAGCAGCCTTGCAATGGGAGCTGGAAACACCATATATTTT
v_call: TRBV28; d_call: TRBD2; clone_size: -; j_call: TRBJ2-1; cdr3_aa: CASSPTSGNYNEQFF; cdr3_nt: TGTGCCAGCAGCCCGACTAGCGGAAATTACAATGAGCAGTTCTTC
v_call: TRBV9; d_call: TRBD2; clone_size: -; j_call: TRBJ2-7; cdr3_aa: CASSVTTSGSYYEQYF; cdr3_nt: TGTGCCAGCAGCGTAACTACTAGCGGGAGTTACTACGAGCAGTACTTC
v_call: TRBV2; d_call: -; clone_size: -; j_call: TRBJ2-7; cdr3_aa: CASNLGDEQYF; cdr3_nt: TGTGCCAGCAACCTAGGGGACGAGCAGTACTTC
v_call: TRBV24-1; d_call: TRBD1; clone_size: -; j_call: TRBJ2-2; cdr3_aa: CATSAQGQGANTGELFF; cdr3_nt: TGTGCCACCAGTGCCCAGGGACAGGGGGCAAACACCGGGGAGCTGTTTTTT
v_call: TRBV5-1; d_call: TRBD2; clone_size: -; j_call: TRBJ2-1; cdr3_aa: CASSPGLAGGPYNEQFF; cdr3_nt: TGCGCCAGCAGCCCGGGACTAGCGGGAGGGCCCTACAATGAGCAGTTCTTC
v_call: TRBV27; d_call: TRBD2; clone_size: -; j_call: TRBJ2-2; cdr3_aa: CASRQRPSGRTNTGELFF; cdr3_nt: TGTGCCAGCAGACAAAGGCCTAGCGGGAGGACGAACACCGGGGAGCTGTTTTTT
v_call: TRBV7-9; d_call: -; clone_size: -; j_call: TRBJ1-1; cdr3_aa: CASGREMNTEAFF; cdr3_nt: TGTGCCAGCGGAAGGGAGATGAACACTGAAGCTTTCTTT
v_call: TRBV18; d_call: TRBD2; clone_size: -; j_call: TRBJ2-2; cdr3_aa: CASSPSSGLAGNTGELFF; cdr3_nt: TGTGCCAGCTCACCATCAAGTGGACTAGCGGGAAACACCGGGGAGCTGTTTTTT
v_call: TRBV19; d_call: TRBD1; clone_size: once; j_call: TRBJ1-1; cdr3_aa: CASSIRGLGTEAFF; cdr3_nt: TGTGCCAGTAGTATCAGGGGGCTTGGCACTGAAGCTTTCTTT
v_call: TRBV3-1/TRBV3-2; d_call: -; clone_size: -; j_call: TRBJ1-6; cdr3_aa: CASGVRETSPLHF; cdr3_nt: TGTGCCAGCGGCGTAAGGGAGACTTCACCCCTCCACTTT
v_call: TRBV7-9; d_call: -; clone_size: -; j_call: TRBJ2-1; cdr3_aa: CASSLAGGWDEQFF; cdr3_nt: TGTGCCAGCAGCTTAGCGGGAGGTTGGGATGAGCAGTTCTTC
v_call: TRBV6-5; d_call: -; clone_size: -; j_call: TRBJ2-3; cdr3_aa: CASRSLGTDTQYF; cdr3_nt: TGTGCCAGCAGGAGTCTAGGCACAGATACGCAGTATTTT
v_call: TRBV6-5; d_call: -; clone_size: -; j_call: TRBJ1-1; cdr3_aa: CASRNRDVNTEAFF; cdr3_nt: TGTGCCAGCAGGAACAGAGACGTGAACACTGAAGCTTTCTTT
v_call: TRBV10-2; d_call: TRBD2; clone_size: -; j_call: TRBJ2-3; cdr3_aa: CASSESSGKDTQYF; cdr3_nt: TGCGCCAGCAGTGAGTCAAGCGGGAAAGATACGCAGTATTTT
v_call: TRBV6-6; d_call: -; clone_size: -; j_call: TRBJ1-1; cdr3_aa: CASRGTTTPGEAFF; cdr3_nt: TGTGCCAGCAGGGGGACAACCACCCCAGGGGAAGCTTTCTTT
v_call: TRBV27; d_call: TRBD1; clone_size: -; j_call: TRBJ1-3; cdr3_aa: CASSRQGNINTIYF; cdr3_nt: TGTGCCAGCAGCCGACAGGGGAATATAAACACCATATATTTT
v_call: TRBV28; d_call: -; clone_size: -; j_call: TRBJ1-1; cdr3_aa: CASSFGQGSTEAFF; cdr3_nt: TGTGCCAGCAGTTTCGGTCAGGGGAGCACTGAAGCTTTCTTT
v_call: TRBV27; d_call: -; clone_size: -; j_call: TRBJ2-7; cdr3_aa: CASSLFTGPYEQYF; cdr3_nt: TGTGCCAGCAGTTTGTTTACAGGGCCCTACGAGCAGTACTTC
v_call: TRBV11-2; d_call: -; clone_size: -; j_call: TRBJ2-2; cdr3_aa: CASSKGAASGTGELFF; cdr3_nt: TGTGCCAGCAGCAAGGGGGCCGCTAGCGGGACCGGGGAGCTGTTTTTT
v_call: TRBV30; d_call: TRBD2; clone_size: -; j_call: TRBJ2-3; cdr3_aa: CAWSSGAGGDTQYF; cdr3_nt: TGTGCCTGGAGTTCGGGAGCGGGGGGAGATACGCAGTATTTT
v_call: TRBV10-3; d_call: -; clone_size: -; j_call: TRBJ2-1; cdr3_aa: CAIKAGLYNEQFF; cdr3_nt: TGTGCCATCAAAGCGGGCCTCTACAATGAGCAGTTCTTC
v_call: TRBV27; d_call: TRBD1; clone_size: -; j_call: TRBJ1-1; cdr3_aa: CASSLGQGWNTEAFF; cdr3_nt: TGTGCCAGCAGTTTGGGACAGGGATGGAACACTGAAGCTTTCTTT
v_call: TRBV4-1; d_call: -; clone_size: -; j_call: TRBJ2-3; cdr3_aa: CASSQEGARATDTQYF; cdr3_nt: TGCGCCAGCAGCCAAGAAGGGGCGCGTGCCACAGATACGCAGTATTTT
v_call: TRBV19; d_call: TRBD1; clone_size: -; j_call: TRBJ2-2; cdr3_aa: CASSLRQGTNTGELFF; cdr3_nt: TGTGCCAGTAGTCTTAGACAGGGCACGAACACCGGGGAGCTGTTTTTT
v_call: TRBV7-8; d_call: TRBD2; clone_size: once; j_call: TRBJ2-1; cdr3_aa: CASSSTSGSLYEQFF; cdr3_nt: TGTGCCAGCAGCTCGACTAGCGGGAGTCTCTATGAGCAGTTCTTC
v_call: TRBV5-1; d_call: -; clone_size: -; j_call: TRBJ2-5; cdr3_aa: CASSFGSTGQETQYF; cdr3_nt: TGCGCCAGCAGCTTCGGTTCAACGGGACAAGAGACCCAGTACTTC
v_call: TRBV10-3; d_call: TRBD2; clone_size: few; j_call: TRBJ2-2; cdr3_aa: CATKGAGGDTGELFF; cdr3_nt: TGTGCCACGAAGGGTGCGGGAGGGGACACCGGGGAGCTGTTTTTT
v_call: TRBV3-1/TRBV3-2; d_call: -; clone_size: -; j_call: TRBJ2-3; cdr3_aa: CASSPRIGAASTDTQYF; cdr3_nt: TGTGCCAGCAGCCCCCGGATTGGGGCGGCTAGCACAGATACGCAGTATTTT
v_call: TRBV7-9; d_call: -; clone_size: -; j_call: TRBJ2-3; cdr3_aa: CASSLPADTQYF; cdr3_nt: TGTGCCAGCAGCCTCCCGGCAGATACGCAGTATTTT
v_call: TRBV18; d_call: -; clone_size: -; j_call: TRBJ1-2; cdr3_aa: CASSRPEEPYTF; cdr3_nt: TGTGCCAGCTCACGGCCGGAGGAGCCCTACACCTTC
v_call: TRBV6-6; d_call: -; clone_size: -; j_call: TRBJ2-6; cdr3_aa: CASSRSIRTSSGANVLTF; cdr3_nt: TGTGCCAGCAGCCGATCCATTCGGACAAGCTCTGGGGCCAACGTCCTGACTTTC
v_call: TRBV28; d_call: TRBD1; clone_size: -; j_call: TRBJ1-2; cdr3_aa: CASTTYGQGVYGYTF; cdr3_nt: TGTGCCAGCACCACTTACGGACAGGGGGTCTATGGCTACACCTTC
v_call: TRBV4-1; d_call: -; clone_size: -; j_call: TRBJ2-6; cdr3_aa: CASSQVRTLLSGANVLTF; cdr3_nt: TGCGCCAGCAGCCAAGTAAGGACACTTCTCTCTGGGGCCAACGTCCTGACTTTC
v_call: TRBV5-1; d_call: TRBD1; clone_size: -; j_call: TRBJ1-2; cdr3_aa: CASSPSGQGYGYTF; cdr3_nt: TGCGCCAGCAGCCCGTCGGGACAGGGGTATGGCTACACCTTC